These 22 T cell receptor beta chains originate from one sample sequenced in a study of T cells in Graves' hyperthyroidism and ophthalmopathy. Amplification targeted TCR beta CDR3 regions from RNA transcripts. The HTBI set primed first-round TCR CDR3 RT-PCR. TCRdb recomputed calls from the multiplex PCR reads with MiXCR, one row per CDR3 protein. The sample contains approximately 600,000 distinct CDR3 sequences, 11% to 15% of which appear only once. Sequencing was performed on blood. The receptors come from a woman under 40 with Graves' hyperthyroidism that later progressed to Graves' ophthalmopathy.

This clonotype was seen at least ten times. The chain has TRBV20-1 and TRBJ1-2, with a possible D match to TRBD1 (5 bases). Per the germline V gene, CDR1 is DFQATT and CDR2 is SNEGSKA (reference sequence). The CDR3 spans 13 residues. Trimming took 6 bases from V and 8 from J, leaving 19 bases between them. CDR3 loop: CSAHDRGQRGYTF. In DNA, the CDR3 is TGCAGTGCCCACGACAGAGGTCAGCGAGGCTACACCTTC.

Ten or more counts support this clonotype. The CDR3 coding sequence is TGCAGTGCTAGCCGGGTGTCGGACACCGGGGAGCTGTTTTTT. It is translated as CSASRVSDTGELFF. The chain joins TRBV20-1 to TRBJ2-2; D remains unclear. This CDR3 spans 14 amino acids. Germline V gene lookup returns CDR1 DFQATT and CDR2 SNEGSKA (reference sequence). Trimming removed 3 bases at V and 3 bases at J, with 11 bases between.

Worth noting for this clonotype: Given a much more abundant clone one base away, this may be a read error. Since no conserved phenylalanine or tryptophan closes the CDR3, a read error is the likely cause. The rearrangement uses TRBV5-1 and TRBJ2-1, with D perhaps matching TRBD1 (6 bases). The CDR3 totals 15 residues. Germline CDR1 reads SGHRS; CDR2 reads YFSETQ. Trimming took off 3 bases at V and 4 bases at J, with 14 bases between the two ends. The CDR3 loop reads CASSSTGEGYNEQFY. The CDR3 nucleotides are TGCGCCAGCAGCTCGACAGGTGAAGGGTACAATGAGCAGTTCTAC.

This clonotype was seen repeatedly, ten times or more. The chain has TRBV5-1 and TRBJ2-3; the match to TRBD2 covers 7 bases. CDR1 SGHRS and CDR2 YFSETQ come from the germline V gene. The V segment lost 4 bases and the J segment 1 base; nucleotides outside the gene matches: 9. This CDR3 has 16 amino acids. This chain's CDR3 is CASSLRGEGGTDTQYF. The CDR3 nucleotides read TGCGCCAGCAGCCTCCGGGGGGAGGGCGGCACAGATACGCAGTATTTT.

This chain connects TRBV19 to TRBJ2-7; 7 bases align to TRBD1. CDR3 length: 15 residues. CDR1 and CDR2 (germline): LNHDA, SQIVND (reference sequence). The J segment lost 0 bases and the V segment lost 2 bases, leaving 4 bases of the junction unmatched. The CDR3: CASSIKGQNSYEQYF. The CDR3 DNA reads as TGTGCCAGTAGTATAAAGGGACAGAACTCCTACGAGCAGTACTTC.

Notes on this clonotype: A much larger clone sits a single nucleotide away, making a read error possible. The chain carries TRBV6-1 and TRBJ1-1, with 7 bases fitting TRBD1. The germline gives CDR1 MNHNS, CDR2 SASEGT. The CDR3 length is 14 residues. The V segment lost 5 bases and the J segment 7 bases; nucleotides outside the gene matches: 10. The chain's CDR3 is CASSIQGGNIEAFF. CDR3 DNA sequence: TGTGCCAGCAGTATCCAGGGGGGTAATATTGAAGCTTTCTTT.

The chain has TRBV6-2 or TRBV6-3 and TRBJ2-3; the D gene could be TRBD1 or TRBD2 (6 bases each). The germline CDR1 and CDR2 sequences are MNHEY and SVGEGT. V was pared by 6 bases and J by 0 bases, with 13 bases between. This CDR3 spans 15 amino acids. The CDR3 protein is CASRSWGASTDTQYF. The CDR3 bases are TGTGCCAGCAGGAGTTGGGGGGCTAGCACAGATACGCAGTATTTT.

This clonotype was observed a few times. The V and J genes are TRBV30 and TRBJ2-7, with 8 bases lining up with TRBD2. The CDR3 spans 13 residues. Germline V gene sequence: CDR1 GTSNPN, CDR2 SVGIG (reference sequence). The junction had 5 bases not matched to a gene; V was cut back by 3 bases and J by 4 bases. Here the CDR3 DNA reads TGTGCCTGGAGGAGTAGCGGGACGTACGAGCAGTACTTC. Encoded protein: CAWRSSGTYEQYF.

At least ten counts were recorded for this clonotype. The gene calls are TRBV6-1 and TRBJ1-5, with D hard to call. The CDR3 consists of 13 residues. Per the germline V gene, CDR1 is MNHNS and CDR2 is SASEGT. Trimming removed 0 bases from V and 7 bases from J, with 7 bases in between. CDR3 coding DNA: TGTGCCAGCAGTGAAGCCAAGGGACAGCCCCAGCATTTT. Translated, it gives CASSEAKGQPQHF.

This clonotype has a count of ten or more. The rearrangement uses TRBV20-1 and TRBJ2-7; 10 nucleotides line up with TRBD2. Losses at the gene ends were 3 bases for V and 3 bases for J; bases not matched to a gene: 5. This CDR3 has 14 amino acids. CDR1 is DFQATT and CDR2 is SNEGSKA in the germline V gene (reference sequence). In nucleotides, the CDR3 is TGCAGTGCTAGGGGAGCTAGCGGGAGCTACGAGCAGTACTTC. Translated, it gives CSARGASGSYEQYF.

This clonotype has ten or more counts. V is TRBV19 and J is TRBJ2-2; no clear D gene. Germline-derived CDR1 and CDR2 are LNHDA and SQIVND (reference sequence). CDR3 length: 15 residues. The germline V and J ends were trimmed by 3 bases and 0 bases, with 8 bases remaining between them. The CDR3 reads CASSIARPNTGELFF. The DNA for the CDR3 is TGTGCCAGTAGTATCGCCAGACCGAACACCGGGGAGCTGTTTTTT.

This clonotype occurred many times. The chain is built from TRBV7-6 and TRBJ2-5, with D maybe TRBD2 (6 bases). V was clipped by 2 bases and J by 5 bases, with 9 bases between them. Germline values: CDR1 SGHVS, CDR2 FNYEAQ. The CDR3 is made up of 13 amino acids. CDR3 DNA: TGTGCCAGCAGCTTAATTCGGGAGGAGACCCAGTACTTC. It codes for CASSLIREETQYF.

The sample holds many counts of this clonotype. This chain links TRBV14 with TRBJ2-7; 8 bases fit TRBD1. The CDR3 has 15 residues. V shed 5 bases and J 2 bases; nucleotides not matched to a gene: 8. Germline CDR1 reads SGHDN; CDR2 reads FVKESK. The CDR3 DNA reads TGTGCCAGCAGCAACACCGGGACAGGAGCCTACGAGCAGTACTTC. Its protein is CASSNTGTGAYEQYF.

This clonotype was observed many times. Here the CDR3 DNA reads TGTGCCAGCAGCACACAACCGGGGGGAAAGACCCAGTACTTC. It codes for CASSTQPGGKTQYF. V is TRBV7-2 and J is TRBJ2-5, with 7 bases lining up with TRBD2. Per germline, CDR1 SGHTA and CDR2 FQGNSA. V shed 5 bases and J 6 bases; nucleotides not matched to a gene: 9. CDR3 length equals 14 residues.

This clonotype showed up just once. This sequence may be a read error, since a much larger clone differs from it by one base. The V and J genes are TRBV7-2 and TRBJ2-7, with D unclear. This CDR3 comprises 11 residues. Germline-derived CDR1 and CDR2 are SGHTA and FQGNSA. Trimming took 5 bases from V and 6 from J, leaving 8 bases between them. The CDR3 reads CASSTLGEQYF. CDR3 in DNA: TGTGCCAGCAGCACCCTCGGCGAGCAGTACTTC.

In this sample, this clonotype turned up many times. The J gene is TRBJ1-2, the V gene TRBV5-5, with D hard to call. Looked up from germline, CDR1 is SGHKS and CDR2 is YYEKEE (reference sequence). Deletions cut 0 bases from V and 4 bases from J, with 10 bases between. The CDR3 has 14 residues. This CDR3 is CASSLAEGGYGYTF. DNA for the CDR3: TGTGCCAGCAGCTTGGCCGAGGGCGGCTATGGCTACACCTTC.

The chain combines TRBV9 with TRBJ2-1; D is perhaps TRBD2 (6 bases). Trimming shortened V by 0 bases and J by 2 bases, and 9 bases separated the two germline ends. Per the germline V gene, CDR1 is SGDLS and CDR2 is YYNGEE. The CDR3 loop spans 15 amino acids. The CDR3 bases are TGTGCCAGCAGCGTAGCGGAGGGGACCTACAATGAGCAGTTCTTC. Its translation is CASSVAEGTYNEQFF.

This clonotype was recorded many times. The CDR3 region is CSALGGRLAFF. In nucleotides, the CDR3 is TGCAGTGCTCTAGGGGGCAGGCTAGCTTTCTTT. The V call is TRBV20-1, the J call TRBJ1-1; 7 positions agree with TRBD1. J was trimmed by 10 bases and V by 5 bases; bases with no gene match: 7. CDR1 DFQATT and CDR2 SNEGSKA come from the germline V gene (reference sequence). The CDR3 is 11 amino acids.

In DNA form, the CDR3 reads TGTGCCATCCCGGGACAGGGGGCTGAAGCTTTCTTT. It encodes CAIPGQGAEAFF. V gene TRBV12-3 or TRBV12-4 combines with J gene TRBJ1-1; 11 nucleotides agree with TRBD1. This CDR3 comprises 12 residues. V lost 10 bases and J lost 6; bases outside the gene matches: 4.

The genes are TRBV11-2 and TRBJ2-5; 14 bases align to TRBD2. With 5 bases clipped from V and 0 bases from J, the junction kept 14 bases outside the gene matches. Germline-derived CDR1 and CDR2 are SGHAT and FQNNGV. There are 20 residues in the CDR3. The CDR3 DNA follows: TGTGCCAGCAGCACTCGTCGCGGGACTAGCGGGAGAAGGTACCAAGAGACCCAGTACTTC. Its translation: CASSTRRGTSGRRYQETQYF.

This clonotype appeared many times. The CDR3 loop reads CASSFLLGYGYTF. In DNA, the CDR3 is TGTGCCAGCAGCTTTTTGCTGGGGTATGGCTACACCTTC. The chain employs TRBV7-9 and TRBJ1-2; D call uncertain. The germline CDR1 and CDR2 sequences are SEHNR and FQNEAQ (reference sequence). V was shortened by 3 bases and J by 5 bases, with 10 bases between the two germline ends. The CDR3 sequence is 13 residues long.

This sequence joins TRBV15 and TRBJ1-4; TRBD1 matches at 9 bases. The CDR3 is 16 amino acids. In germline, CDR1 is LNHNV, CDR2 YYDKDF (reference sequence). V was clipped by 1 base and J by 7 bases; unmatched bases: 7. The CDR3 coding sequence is TGTGCCACCAGCAGAGGCGGGGGACAGGGTATTGAAAAACTGTTTTTT. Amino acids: CATSRGGGQGIEKLFF.